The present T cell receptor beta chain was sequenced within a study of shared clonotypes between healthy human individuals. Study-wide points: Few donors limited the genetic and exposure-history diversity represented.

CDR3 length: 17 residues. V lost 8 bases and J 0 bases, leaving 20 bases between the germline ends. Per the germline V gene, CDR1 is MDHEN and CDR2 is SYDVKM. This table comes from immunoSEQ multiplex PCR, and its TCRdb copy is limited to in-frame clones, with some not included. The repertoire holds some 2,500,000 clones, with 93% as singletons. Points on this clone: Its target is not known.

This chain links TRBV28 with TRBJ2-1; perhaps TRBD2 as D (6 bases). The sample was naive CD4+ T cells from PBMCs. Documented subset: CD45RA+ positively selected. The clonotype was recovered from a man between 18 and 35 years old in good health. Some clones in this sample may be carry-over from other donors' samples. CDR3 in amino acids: CASGFTAGLSSYNEQFF. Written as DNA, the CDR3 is TGTGCCAGCGGCTTCACTGCGGGGCTGAGCTCCTACAATGAGCAGTTCTTC.